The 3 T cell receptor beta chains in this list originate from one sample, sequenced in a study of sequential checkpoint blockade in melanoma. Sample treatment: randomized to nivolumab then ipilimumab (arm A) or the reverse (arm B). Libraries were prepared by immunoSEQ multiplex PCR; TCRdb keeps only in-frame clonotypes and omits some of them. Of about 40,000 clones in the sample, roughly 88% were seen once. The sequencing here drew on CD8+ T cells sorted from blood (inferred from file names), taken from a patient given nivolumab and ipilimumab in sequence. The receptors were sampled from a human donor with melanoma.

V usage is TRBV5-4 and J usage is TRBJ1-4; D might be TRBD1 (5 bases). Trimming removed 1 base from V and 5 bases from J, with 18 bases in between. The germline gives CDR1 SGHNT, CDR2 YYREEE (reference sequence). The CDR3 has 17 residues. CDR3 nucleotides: TGTGCCAGCAGCTTGCTTCGTGGGCACGGGGGAAATGAAAAACTGTTTTTT. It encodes CASSLLRGHGGNEKLFF. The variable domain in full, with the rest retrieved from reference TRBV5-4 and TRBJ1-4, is ETGVTQSPTHLIKTRGQQVTLRCSSQSGHNTVSWYQQALGQGPQFIFQYYREEENGRGNFPPRFSGLQFPNYSSELNVNALELDDSALYLCASSLLRGHGGNEKLFFGSGTQLSVL.

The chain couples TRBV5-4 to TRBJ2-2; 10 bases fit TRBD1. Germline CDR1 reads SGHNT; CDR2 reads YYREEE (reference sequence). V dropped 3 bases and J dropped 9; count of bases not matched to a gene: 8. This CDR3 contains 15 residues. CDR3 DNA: TGTGCCAGCAGCTCGGAGGTGACAGGGGGCTGGGAGCTGTTTTTT. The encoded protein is CASSSEVTGGWELFF.

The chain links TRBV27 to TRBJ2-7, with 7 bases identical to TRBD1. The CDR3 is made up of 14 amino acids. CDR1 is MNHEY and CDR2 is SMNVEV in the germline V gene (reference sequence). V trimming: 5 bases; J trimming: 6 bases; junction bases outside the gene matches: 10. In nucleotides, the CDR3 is TGTGCCAGCAGTCATGGGACAGCCCTAGGCGAGCAGTACTTC. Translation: CASSHGTALGEQYF.